This T cell receptor beta chain was obtained from a study of cytomegalovirus exposure and HLA in healthy donors. This CDR3 is built from 15 residues. CDR1 and CDR2 (germline): LGHNA, YSLEER. Trimming left V 3 bases short and J 2 bases short, with 11 bases between. The table came from immunoSEQ multiplex PCR; TCRdb's copy has only in-frame clones and leaves some out. The sample has 130,000 to 150,000 clones; about 88% are singletons. The gene calls are TRBV4-3 and TRBJ1-5, with D perhaps matching TRBD1 (5 bases). What was sequenced was PBMCs. The TCR was taken from a woman younger than 35 in good health and CMV-seropositive. The CDR3 region is CASSQDLGGNQPQHF. In DNA, the CDR3 is TGCGCCAGCAGCCAGGACCTAGGGGGCAATCAGCCCCAGCATTTT.